This TCR beta chain originates from a study of control samples from healthy donors and cancer patients. Assay: immunoSEQ multiplex PCR; the TCRdb copy retains only in-frame clones and omits some. The sample consists of 140,000 or so clones, approximately 91% of them appearing once. The CDR3 has 15 amino acids. V trimming: 6 bases; J trimming: 0 bases; junction bases outside the gene matches: 4. Germline V gene data show CDR1 as LNHNV and CDR2 as YYDKDF (reference sequence). The TCR comes from a man in his thirties or forties in good health. The chain is built from TRBV15 and TRBJ1-3; 8 nucleotides agree with TRBD1. What was sequenced was blood. The CDR3 DNA reads TGTGCCACCAGAAGGGACAGGAGCTCTGGAAACACCATATATTTT. Its translation: CATRRDRSSGNTIYF.